A selection of T cell receptor beta chains follows, all from one sample in a study of post-analysis software for immune sequencing data. TCRdb analysed the PCR reads with MiXCR anew, one entry per CDR3 protein. The sample records over 700,000 distinct CDR3 sequences, roughly 30% being singletons. The sample comprised blood. The origin of the receptors is a girl aged 10-17 years with multiple sclerosis. Each CDR3 is given with its conserved first and last residue. D genes are given only for firm matches. Rows give clone size only sometimes, using once, few, many, or a class for an expanded clone.

D gene	V gene	clone size	J gene	CDR3 DNA	CDR3 protein
NA	TRBV12-3/TRBV12-4	NA	TRBJ2-2	TGTGCCAGCAGCAACAGACCCAGCGGGGAGCTGTTTTTT	CASSNRPSGELFF
NA	TRBV5-1	NA	TRBJ1-4	TGCGCCAGCAGCCCCGGACAACTAGATGAAAAACTGTTTTTT	CASSPGQLDEKLFF
TRBD2	TRBV29-1	NA	TRBJ2-1	TGCAGCGTTGAAACCCCCCGACTAGCAGCCTACAATGAGCAGTTCTTC	CSVETPRLAAYNEQFF
NA	TRBV10-3	few	TRBJ2-5	TGTGCCATCAGTGAGTCGACCGCGGGAGAGACCCAGTACTTC	CAISESTAGETQYF
NA	TRBV9	few	TRBJ1-1	TGTGCCAGCAGCGTAGATCAGGGGTCGGGCACTGAAGCTTTCTTT	CASSVDQGSGTEAFF
NA	TRBV7-9	NA	TRBJ2-7	TGTGCCAGCCGACCCCCCGGGGGCAACGACAAGCAGTACTTC	CASRPPGGNDKQYF
NA	TRBV12-3/TRBV12-4	NA	TRBJ2-5	TGTGCCAGCGGCCGAATATACCAAGAGACCCAGTACTTC	CASGRIYQETQYF
NA	TRBV28	NA	TRBJ1-2	TGTGCCAGCACACGCAGGGCTCTGTCTAACTATGGCTACACCTTC	CASTRRALSNYGYTF
NA	TRBV7-2	NA	TRBJ1-1	TGTGCCAGCAGGTTGGCCGGGAACACTGAAGCTTTCTTT	CASRLAGNTEAFF
NA	TRBV21-1	NA	TRBJ2-7	TGTGCCAGGTCTAGTACAACGATCCGCTACGAGCAGTACTTC	CARSSTTIRYEQYF
NA	TRBV7-2	many	TRBJ2-5	TGTGCCAGCAGCCGAAGTCCGGGACGTAGTCAGGGGACCCAGTACTTC	CASSRSPGRSQGTQYF
NA	TRBV9	few	TRBJ2-5	TGTGCCAGCAGCGTAGGAATAGGGCAAGAGACCCAGTACTTC	CASSVGIGQETQYF
TRBD2	TRBV25-1	NA	TRBJ2-3	TGTGCCAGCAGTGGCTATGGATCTAGCGGGGGGAAAGATACGCAGTATTTT	CASSGYGSSGGKDTQYF
TRBD2	TRBV27	NA	TRBJ2-7	TGTGCCAGCAGTTCCGGGAGGGCGGGCGAGCAGTACTTC	CASSSGRAGEQYF
NA	TRBV5-1	few	TRBJ1-2	TGCGCCAGCAGCTTGTCGTCTGGGGGAGGCTATGGCTACACCTTC	CASSLSSGGGYGYTF
NA	TRBV5-5	few	TRBJ1-2	TGTGCCAGCACCGGACGTCCAGGGCGAATAGATGGCTACACCTTC	CASTGRPGRIDGYTF
NA	TRBV20-1	NA	TRBJ2-1	TGCAGTGCTAGAGATTACCCAGGACCCACCACGGAGCAGTTCTTC	CSARDYPGPTTEQFF
NA	TRBV7-9	NA	TRBJ1-1	TGTGCCAGCAGCCAAGGGGTGGGCTTGAACACTGAAGCTTTCTTT	CASSQGVGLNTEAFF
TRBD2	TRBV7-8	NA	TRBJ2-4	TGTGCCAGCAGCTTACTTAGACTAGCGGGGGGGCGGGAGCAGTACTTC	CASSLLRLAGGREQYF
TRBD1	TRBV7-9	NA	TRBJ2-7	TGTGCCAGCAGCGTAAGAACTGACAGGGTATCCGAGCAGTACTTC	CASSVRTDRVSEQYF
NA	TRBV6-6	NA	TRBJ1-2	TGTGCCAACAGTCGGGACGTCTATGGCTACACCTTC	CANSRDVYGYTF
NA	TRBV6-1	NA	TRBJ2-7	TGTGCCAGCAGAGCGTCCGGGACACTAGAGCAGTACTTC	CASRASGTLEQYF
NA	TRBV7-2	NA	TRBJ2-7	TGTGCCAGCAGCACAAATGGGGAGGCCCAGTACTTC	CASSTNGEAQYF
NA	TRBV4-1	few	TRBJ1-2	TGCGCCAGCAGCCAAGCCGGGTTGCCCAACTATGGCTACACCTTC	CASSQAGLPNYGYTF
TRBD2	TRBV20-1	few	TRBJ2-5	TGCAGTGCTAGTCCGACTAGCGGGGCTGTGGAGACCCAGTACTTC	CSASPTSGAVETQYF
TRBD1	TRBV5-1	NA	TRBJ1-1	TGCGCCAGCAGCTTCAACAGGGGAGGGGACACTGAAGCTTTCTTT	CASSFNRGGDTEAFF
NA	TRBV7-9	NA	TRBJ2-7	TGTGCCAGCAGCTCCCCCCAGGGACGGGACGAGCAGTACTTC	CASSSPQGRDEQYF
NA	TRBV25-1	NA	TRBJ2-3	TGTGCCAGCAGTGAAGATTTCGGGGGCGCACACACAGATACGCAGTATTTT	CASSEDFGGAHTDTQYF
NA	TRBV7-2	NA	TRBJ2-1	TGTGCCAGCAGCCCTCGGCCCCGGGTGGAGACCCAGTTCTTC	CASSPRPRVETQFF
NA	TRBV27	NA	TRBJ1-3	TGTGCCAGCAGCTACACTGGCCTCGACTCTGGAAACACCATATATTTT	CASSYTGLDSGNTIYF
TRBD1	TRBV12-3/TRBV12-4	NA	TRBJ2-6	TGTGCCAGCAGTGGCCGGGACAGGGGCTCGGGGGGGCAAGATGCTGGGGCCAACGTCCTGACTTTC	CASSGRDRGSGGQDAGANVLTF
TRBD1	TRBV10-3	NA	TRBJ1-5	TGTGCCAACTCCAGGGGGGCTGGTCAGCCCCAGCATTTT	CANSRGAGQPQHF
TRBD2	TRBV20-1	NA	TRBJ2-1	TGCAGTGCTAGAGACCCTACTAGCGCGAAGAAGCAGTTCTTC	CSARDPTSAKKQFF
NA	TRBV29-1	NA	TRBJ1-5	TGCAGCGTCGGGGAAAGAGGACAGTCTTATCAGCCCCAGCATTTT	CSVGERGQSYQPQHF
NA	TRBV6-5	NA	TRBJ1-1	TGTGCCAGCAGTTACTCCGCAGGGAACCTGGGCACTGAAGCTTTCTTT	CASSYSAGNLGTEAFF
NA	TRBV9	NA	TRBJ2-4	TGTGCCAGCAGCGACTCGACGCTCGGGGGTGCCAAAAACATTCAGTACTTC	CASSDSTLGGAKNIQYF
NA	TRBV5-8	NA	TRBJ1-1	TGTGCCAGCAGCCCACAACGTAGGCCGTCCCTGGCTGAAGCTTTCTTT	CASSPQRRPSLAEAFF
NA	TRBV6-5	many	TRBJ2-7	TGTGCCAGCAGTTATGGTGGCGAGCAGTACTTC	CASSYGGEQYF
NA	TRBV5-6	NA	TRBJ2-4	TGTGCCAGCAGCCGGGCTGTGGAGCAGGACTTC	CASSRAVEQDF
NA	TRBV24-1	few	TRBJ2-1	TGTGCCACCAGTGAATACCCATACAATGAGCAGTTCTTC	CATSEYPYNEQFF
TRBD2	TRBV7-9	NA	TRBJ2-1	TGTGCCAGCAGCTCGACTAGCGGGAGAGTCGATGAGCAGTTCTTC	CASSSTSGRVDEQFF
NA	TRBV20-1	NA	TRBJ1-2	TGCAGTGCTAGAGATATTGCCCAGGCTAACTATGGCTACACCTTC	CSARDIAQANYGYTF
TRBD2	TRBV7-9	NA	TRBJ2-7	TGTGCCAGCAGCCAACCGAGAACAGCGGGAGTATCCTACAATGAGCAGTACTTC	CASSQPRTAGVSYNEQYF
TRBD2	TRBV5-1	few	TRBJ2-5	TGCGCCAGCCGGCCGCTAGCGGGAGGAGAGACCCAGTACTTC	CASRPLAGGETQYF
NA	TRBV28	few	TRBJ1-5	TGTGCCAGCAGTCAAGAGTATCAGCCCCAGCATTTT	CASSQEYQPQHF
NA	TRBV5-6	NA	TRBJ1-6	TGTGCCAGCAGGCGTTCAGGGGCGCAGCTGGGGCCTTTACCCCTCCACTTT	CASRRSGAQLGPLPLHF
NA	TRBV12-3/TRBV12-4	NA	TRBJ1-4	TGTGCCAGTGGGGGTCCTAGGCGGGAAAAACTGTTTTTT	CASGGPRREKLFF
NA	TRBV5-1	few	TRBJ1-6	TGCGCCAGCAGCCCAACGGCCGGGGATAATTCACCCCTCCACTTT	CASSPTAGDNSPLHF
NA	TRBV20-1	NA	TRBJ1-2	TGCAGTGCTAGAGGTGTTAAGGGACCATGGAGCTACACCTTC	CSARGVKGPWSYTF
TRBD1	TRBV5-8	NA	TRBJ2-3	TGTGCCAGCAGCTTGAAGGACAGGACACTTAGCACAGATACGCAGTATTTT	CASSLKDRTLSTDTQYF
NA	TRBV12-3/TRBV12-4	few	TRBJ2-5	TGTGCCAGCAGTTTATATGGGGAGACCCAGTACTTC	CASSLYGETQYF
NA	TRBV11-2	NA	TRBJ2-1	TGTGCCACCGTCGACACCCTGGACTTCTACAATGAGCAGTTCTTC	CATVDTLDFYNEQFF